What follows are 29 T cell receptor beta chains derived from one specimen sequenced in a study of cytomegalovirus exposure and HLA in healthy donors. PCR was performed using 60 Vbeta and 13 Jbeta primers. Assay used: immunoSEQ multiplex PCR; TCRdb lists only in-frame clones, some missing. This table holds 150,000 or so clones, approximately 84% found once. The sequenced material came from PBMCs. These receptors originate from a male donor in good health and CMV-seropositive.

The gene calls are TRBV9 and TRBJ2-1, with TRBD2 identical over 7 bases. The CDR3 is made up of 13 amino acids. CDR1 is SGDLS and CDR2 is YYNGEE in the germline V gene. Losses at the gene ends were 0 bases for V and 9 bases for J; bases not matched to a gene: 3. CDR3 nucleotide sequence: TGTGCCAGCAGCGTAGGGGAGGGAACTGAGCAGTTCTTC. It specifies CASSVGEGTEQFF. Supplemented by reference TRBV9 and TRBJ2-1, the full variable domain reads DSGVTQTPKHLITATGQRVTLRCSPRSGDLSVYWYQQSLDQGLQFLIQYYNGEERAKGNILERFSAQQFPDLHSELNLSSLELGDSALYFCASSVGEGTEQFFGPGTRLTVL.

J is TRBJ2-4 and V is TRBV2; unclear D gene. Germline V gives CDR1 SNHLY, CDR2 FYNNEI. The CDR3 covers 10 residues. With 6 bases removed from V and 7 bases from J, the gap between germline ends came to 4 bases. The CDR3 nucleotides are TGTGCCAGCAGGGGCAACATTCAGTACTTC. It specifies CASRGNIQYF.

The gene calls are TRBV7-2 and TRBJ2-7; 7 bases map to TRBD2. V lost 6 bases, J lost 5 bases, and 13 bases stayed unmatched. The CDR3 loop spans 15 amino acids. CDR1 and CDR2 from the germline V gene are SGHTA and FQGNSA. In DNA form, the CDR3 reads TGTGCCAGCAGAGGCCCCGGGGAGGGCAGGGACGAGCAGTACTTC. Its protein is CASRGPGEGRDEQYF.

This clone was counted a single time. The V and J genes are TRBV4-1 and TRBJ1-4, with 10 bases matching TRBD1. The CDR3 length is 16 residues. V lost 2 bases to trimming and J lost 10 bases; unmatched junction nucleotides: 10. Germline lookup yields CDR1 MGHRA and CDR2 YSYEKL. Here the CDR3 reads CASSQPSRDRGAKLFF. Written as DNA, the CDR3 is TGCGCCAGCAGCCAACCCTCCCGGGACAGGGGAGCAAAACTGTTTTTT.

This chain links TRBV30 with TRBJ2-2; D remains ambiguous. V was pared by 2 bases and J by 8 bases, with 6 bases between. The CDR3 is 11 amino acids. Germline assignment: CDR1 GTSNPN and CDR2 SVGIG (reference sequence). CDR3 amino acids: CAWSSRGELFF. The CDR3 DNA reads TGTGCCTGGAGTTCGAGAGGGGAGCTGTTTTTT.

The rearrangement links TRBV15 to TRBJ2-7, with 14 positions matching TRBD2. This CDR3 is 16 amino acids long. The trim removed 2 bases at V and 3 bases at J, leaving 3 bases unmatched. The V gene's germline CDR1 is LNHNV and CDR2 YYDKDF (reference sequence). CDR3 DNA: TGTGCCACCAGCAGACCAGGACTAGCGGGAGGCTACGAGCAGTACTTC. Translating it yields CATSRPGLAGGYEQYF.

Comment on this clone: Germline is not matched at one junction end, which may reflect a read error. The rearrangement uses TRBV7-7 and TRBJ2-3; 9 bases map to TRBD2. CDR1 and CDR2 from the germline V gene are SSHAT and FNYEAQ (reference sequence). This CDR3 contains 15 residues. The CDR3 nucleotides are TGTGCTAGCAGCTCGACTAGCGGTCGAACAGATACGCAGTATTTT. It specifies CASSSTSGRTDTQYF.

V is TRBV30 and J is TRBJ1-4, with D possibly being TRBD1 (6 bases). Trimming cost V 4 bases and J 3 bases, with 9 bases left between them. The CDR3 sequence is 13 residues long. Germline CDR1 reads GTSNPN; CDR2 reads SVGIG (reference sequence). The CDR3 spells CAWNREANEKLFF. As DNA, the CDR3 is TGTGCCTGGAACAGGGAAGCTAATGAAAAACTGTTTTTT.

The CDR3 loop reads CAWVGQGGDGYTF. CDR3 DNA: TGTGCCTGGGTCGGACAGGGGGGAGATGGCTACACCTTC. This chain uses TRBV30 with TRBJ1-2, with 10 positions matching TRBD1. The CDR3 length is 13 residues. Losses at the gene ends were 5 bases for V and 6 bases for J; bases not matched to a gene: 6. CDR1 is GTSNPN, CDR2 SVGIG, per germline (reference sequence).

The rearrangement uses TRBV4-3 and TRBJ2-1, with 14 bases aligning to TRBD2. V gave up 4 bases and J gave up 7 bases; unmatched junction bases: 12. The CDR3 is 18 amino acids. Germline V lookup: CDR1 LGHNA, CDR2 YSLEER. CDR3 loop: CASSLHKGLAGAGNEQFF. In nucleotides, the CDR3 is TGCGCCAGCAGCCTACATAAGGGACTAGCGGGAGCAGGGAATGAGCAGTTCTTC.

This chain connects TRBV30 to TRBJ2-1, with 7 bases identical to TRBD1. The ends lost 0 bases at V and 8 bases at J; junction bases unmatched: 4. The CDR3 sequence is 13 residues long. Germline V gives CDR1 GTSNPN, CDR2 SVGIG (reference sequence). CDR3: CAWSVRDSHEQFF. The DNA for the CDR3 is TGTGCCTGGAGTGTACGGGACAGTCATGAGCAGTTCTTC.

This clone was counted only a few times. The sample has other DNA sequences that encode this CDR3 too. The chain is built from TRBV7-9 and TRBJ1-5, with 9 positions matching TRBD1. Germline CDR1 reads SEHNR; CDR2 reads FQNEAQ (reference sequence). J lost 6 bases, V lost 1 base, and 1 base had no gene match. CDR3 length equals 14 residues. CDR3 bases: TGTGCCAGCAGCTTAGGACAGGGGGGTCAGCCCCAGCATTTT. Residues: CASSLGQGGQPQHF.

The rearrangement links TRBV6-5 to TRBJ2-1; possibly TRBD2 for D (5 bases). V lost 3 bases and J 0 bases, leaving 9 bases between the germline ends. This CDR3 is built from 15 residues. From germline, CDR1 is MNHEY and CDR2 SVGAGI. The CDR3 reads CASSYSASSYNEQFF. Here the CDR3 DNA reads TGTGCCAGCAGTTATAGCGCCAGCTCCTACAATGAGCAGTTCTTC.

J is TRBJ2-7 and V is TRBV14; 8 positions match TRBD2. The CDR3 is made up of 15 amino acids. CDR1 is SGHDN and CDR2 is FVKESK in the germline V gene. V was clipped by 3 bases and J by 3 bases; unmatched bases: 7. The CDR3 sequence: CASSHTTSAYYEQYF. CDR3 nucleotide sequence: TGTGCCAGCAGCCATACGACTAGCGCCTACTACGAGCAGTACTTC. Together with reference TRBV14 and TRBJ2-7, the CDR3 gives the full variable domain: EAGVTQFPSHSVIEKGQTVTLRCDPISGHDNLYWYRRVMGKEIKFLLHFVKESKQDESGMPNNRFLAERTGGTYSTLKVQPAELEDSGVYFCASSHTTSAYYEQYFGPGTRLTVT.

The chain carries TRBV5-8 and TRBJ1-2; 8 nucleotides agree with TRBD1. Germline assignment: CDR1 SGHTS and CDR2 YDEGEE. With 0 bases clipped from V and 5 bases from J, the junction kept 9 bases outside the gene matches. This CDR3 spans 16 amino acids. CDR3 bases: TGTGCCAGCAGCTTGGAGGACAGGGAGATTCCGTATGGCTACACCTTC. Translation: CASSLEDREIPYGYTF.

The rearrangement links TRBV28 to TRBJ2-2; 7 nucleotides align to TRBD1. Germline V gives CDR1 MDHEN, CDR2 SYDVKM. The V segment lost 2 bases and the J segment 7 bases; nucleotides outside the gene matches: 10. The CDR3 consists of 16 residues. CDR3 DNA sequence: TGTGCCAGCAGTTTACCGACAGGGATTAGGGACGGGGAGCTGTTTTTT. Translation gives CASSLPTGIRDGELFF.

This chain joins TRBV12-5 and TRBJ2-3; 8 nucleotides agree with TRBD2. J lost 3 bases, V lost 7 bases, and 9 bases had no gene match. This CDR3 contains 15 residues. Germline V gene sequence: CDR1 LGHNT, CDR2 FRNRAP. The CDR3 protein is CASALGASGTDTQYF. The CDR3 bases are TGTGCTAGTGCCCTAGGGGCTAGCGGGACAGATACGCAGTATTTT. Complete variable domain (other parts from reference TRBV12-5 and TRBJ2-3): DARVTQTPRHKVTEMGQEVTMRCQPILGHNTVFWYRQTMMQGLELLAYFRNRAPLDDSGMPKDRFSAEMPDATLATLKIQPSEPRDSAVYFCASALGASGTDTQYFGPGTRLTVL.

This chain joins TRBV30 and TRBJ1-2; TRBD1 agrees at 8 bases. CDR3 length: 17 amino acids. V lost 5 bases, J lost 6 bases, and 20 bases stayed unmatched. Germline lookup yields CDR1 GTSNPN and CDR2 SVGIG (reference sequence). The CDR3 region has the DNA TGTGCCTGGCTGAATAGCAGGGGAGTTACAGGGGGAGATGGCTACACCTTC. It encodes CAWLNSRGVTGGDGYTF.

This chain connects TRBV5-4 to TRBJ2-5; 10 nucleotides align to TRBD2. From germline, CDR1 is SGHNT and CDR2 YYREEE (reference sequence). Trimming cost V 3 bases and J 5 bases; bases outside gene matches: 10. This CDR3 is built from 16 residues. CDR3 protein: CASSSGPSGRGETQYF. The CDR3 coding sequence is TGTGCCAGCAGCTCTGGTCCTAGCGGGAGAGGGGAGACCCAGTACTTC.

The rearrangement joins TRBV6-6 to TRBJ1-3; D remains ambiguous. The CDR3 loop spans 13 amino acids. Germline V lookup: CDR1 MNHNY, CDR2 SVGAGI (reference sequence). Between the trimmed V and J ends, which lost 6 bases and 4 bases, there was a span of 10 bases. The CDR3 reads CASRLHGGNTIYF. The CDR3 nucleotides read TGTGCCAGCAGACTCCACGGGGGAAACACCATATATTTT.

V usage is TRBV5-1 and J usage is TRBJ1-1, with TRBD1 matching over 10 bases. The CDR3 has 17 residues. Germline assignment: CDR1 SGHRS and CDR2 YFSETQ. Germline trimming cut 4 bases from V and 3 bases from J; bases unmatched to any gene: 12. CDR3 coding DNA: TGCGCCAGCAGCCCCATGACAGGGGGCTTGCTGCACACTGAAGCTTTCTTT. This codes for CASSPMTGGLLHTEAFF.

The chain couples TRBV19 to TRBJ2-2; 11 nucleotides align to TRBD1. The CDR3 length is 16 residues. V trimming: 3 bases; J trimming: 6 bases; junction bases outside the gene matches: 6. Germline assignment: CDR1 LNHDA and CDR2 SQIVND (reference sequence). CDR3 in DNA: TGTGCCAGTAGTATTGACGGACAGGGGGCCTCCGGGGAGCTGTTTTTT. Translating gives CASSIDGQGASGELFF.

This chain joins TRBV29-1 and TRBJ1-1; D remains unclear. Germline CDR1 SQVTM, CDR2 ANQGSEA. This CDR3 region has 12 residues. CDR3 sequence (DNA): TGCAGTTACCTCAGGATGGACACTGAAGCTTTCTTT. Encoded protein: CSYLRMDTEAFF.

In DNA, the CDR3 is TGTGCCAGCAGCCAAGGACAGGTCTGGGACGAGCAGTACTTC. The encoded protein is CASSQGQVWDEQYF. The J gene is TRBJ2-5, the V gene TRBV4-2, with a possible D match to TRBD1 (6 bases). The J call may be incorrect, as the DNA end agrees better with TRBJ2-7. Germline V gives CDR1 LGHNA, CDR2 YNFKEQ. The CDR3 is 14 residues long.

This clone was recorded once. The chain recombines TRBV4-2 with TRBJ2-3, with 8 bases that match TRBD2. The CDR3 consists of 17 residues. Germline V gene lookup returns CDR1 LGHNA and CDR2 YNFKEQ. V was clipped by 4 bases and J by 8 bases; unmatched bases: 17. In DNA form, the CDR3 reads TGTGCCAGCAGCCCTCCGGGGGGGGAGGCCTTCCAATTTACGCAGTATTTT. This sequence encodes CASSPPGGEAFQFTQYF.

This clone was counted once. The V call is TRBV6-5, the J call TRBJ2-3, with D possibly TRBD1 on 6 matching bases. Deletions cut 4 bases from V and 6 bases from J, with 11 bases between. Germline V gives CDR1 MNHEY, CDR2 SVGAGI. The CDR3 consists of 13 residues. The CDR3 DNA reads as TGTGCCAGCAGTTTCGATCAGGGGGATACGCAGTATTTT. This encodes CASSFDQGDTQYF.

The chain recombines TRBV12-5 with TRBJ2-5; 8 bases match TRBD1. The end of the DNA is better explained by TRBJ2-7, so the J call may be wrong. This CDR3 contains 12 residues. Germline V gene lookup returns CDR1 LGHNT and CDR2 FRNRAP. The CDR3 DNA reads TGTGCTAGTGGTTTCGGACAGGGCGAGCAGTACTTC. Its translation: CASGFGQGEQYF.

V and J are TRBV6-5 and TRBJ2-1, with a possible D match to TRBD2 (6 bases). This CDR3 spans 14 amino acids. Germline lookup yields CDR1 MNHEY and CDR2 SVGAGI. V gave up 2 bases and J gave up 5 bases, with 10 bases separating them. The CDR3 region is CASSYKDYNNEQFF. CDR3 sequence (DNA): TGTGCCAGCAGTTACAAGGACTACAACAATGAGCAGTTCTTC.

J is TRBJ1-2 and V is TRBV18; TRBD1 is a possible D gene (6 bases). The CDR3 length is 14 residues. Germline V gives CDR1 KGHSH, CDR2 LQKENI. V was trimmed by 6 bases and J by 6 bases, leaving 17 bases between them. The CDR3 DNA is TGTGCCAGCTCTCCAGGACAGCGCCCTCATGGCTACACCTTC. Its protein is CASSPGQRPHGYTF.